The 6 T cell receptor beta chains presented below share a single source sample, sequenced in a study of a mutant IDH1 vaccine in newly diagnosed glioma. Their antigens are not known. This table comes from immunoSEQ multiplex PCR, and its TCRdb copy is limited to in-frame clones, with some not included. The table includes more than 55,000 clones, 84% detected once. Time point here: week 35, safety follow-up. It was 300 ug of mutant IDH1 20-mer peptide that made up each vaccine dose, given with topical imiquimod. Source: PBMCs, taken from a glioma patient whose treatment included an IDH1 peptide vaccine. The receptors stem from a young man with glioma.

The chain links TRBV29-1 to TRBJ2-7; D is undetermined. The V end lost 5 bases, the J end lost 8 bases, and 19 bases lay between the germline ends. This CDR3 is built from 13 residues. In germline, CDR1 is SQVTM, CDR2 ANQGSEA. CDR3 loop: CSVTQFTGGKQYF. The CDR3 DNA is TGCAGCGTTACGCAGTTCACCGGTGGGAAGCAGTACTTC.

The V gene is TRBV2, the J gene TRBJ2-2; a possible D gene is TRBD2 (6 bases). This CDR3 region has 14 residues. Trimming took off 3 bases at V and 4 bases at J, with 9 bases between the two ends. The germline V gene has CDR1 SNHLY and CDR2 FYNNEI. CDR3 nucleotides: TGTGCCAGCAGTGAGAGGGGAGGCACCGGGGAGCTGTTTTTT. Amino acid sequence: CASSERGGTGELFF.

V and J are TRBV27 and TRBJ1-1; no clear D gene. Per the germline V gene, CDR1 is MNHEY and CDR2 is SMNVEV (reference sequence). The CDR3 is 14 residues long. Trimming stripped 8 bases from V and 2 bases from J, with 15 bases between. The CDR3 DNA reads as TGTGCCAGCGAATCTAGGACGGGTAACACTGAAGCTTTCTTT. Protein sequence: CASESRTGNTEAFF.

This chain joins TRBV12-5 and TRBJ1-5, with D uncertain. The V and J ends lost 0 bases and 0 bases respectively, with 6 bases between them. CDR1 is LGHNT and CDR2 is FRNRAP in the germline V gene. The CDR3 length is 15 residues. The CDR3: CASGLVPDSNQPQHF. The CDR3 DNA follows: TGTGCTAGTGGTTTGGTACCCGATAGCAATCAGCCCCAGCATTTT.

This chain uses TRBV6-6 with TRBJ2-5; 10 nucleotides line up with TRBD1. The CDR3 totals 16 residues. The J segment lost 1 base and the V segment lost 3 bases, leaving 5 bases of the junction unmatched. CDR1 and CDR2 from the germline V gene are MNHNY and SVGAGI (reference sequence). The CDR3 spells CASSYSTGGLQETQYF. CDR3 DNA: TGTGCCAGCAGTTATTCGACAGGGGGCCTCCAAGAGACCCAGTACTTC.

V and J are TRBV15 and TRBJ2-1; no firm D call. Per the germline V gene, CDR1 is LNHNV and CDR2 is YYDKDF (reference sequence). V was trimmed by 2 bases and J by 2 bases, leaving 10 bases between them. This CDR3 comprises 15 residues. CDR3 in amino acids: CATSRKTFTYNEQFF. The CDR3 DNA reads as TGTGCCACCAGCAGAAAGACATTTACCTACAATGAGCAGTTCTTC.